The rows below give T cell receptor beta chains drawn from one sample of a study of cytomegalovirus exposure and HLA in healthy donors. Only in-frame clones appear in the TCRdb table, and some are missing; sequencing was by immunoSEQ multiplex PCR. The sample has 160,000 or so clones, 77% seen once; the top ten hold around 1.5%. The sample comprised PBMCs. These receptors originate from a woman in her twenties or thirties in good health and CMV-seronegative. CDR3s include the opening cysteine and the closing phenylalanine or tryptophan. Fields, in order: D gene, J gene, V gene, clone size, CDR3 length, CDR3 DNA, CDR3 protein. The D gene is left open where the match is weak. Clone size is given for some rows only: seen once, a few or many times, or a class if the clone is expanded.

NA | TRBJ1-6 | TRBV27 | NA | 16 | TGTGCCAGCAGTTTATATGTAGATTCAAATAATTCACCCCTCCACTTT | CASSLYVDSNNSPLHF
NA | TRBJ2-5 | TRBV10-3 | once | 15 | TGTGCCATCAGCGACATCCCGGGGAACCAAGAGACCCAGTACTTC | CAISDIPGNQETQYF
NA | TRBJ1-1 | TRBV28 | NA | 13 | TGTGCCAGCAGTTTTGGGGGGAGTCCTGAAGCTTTCTTT | CASSFGGSPEAFF
TRBD2 | TRBJ2-1 | TRBV28 | NA | 19 | TGTGCCAGCAGTTTACGTCAGGGGGCCAGCGGGGGGGCCCGAAATGAGCAGTTCTTC | CASSLRQGASGGARNEQFF
NA | TRBJ1-6 | TRBV2 | NA | 13 | TGTGCCAGCAGGACGAGCGGAAATTCACCCCTCCACTTT | CASRTSGNSPLHF
NA | TRBJ1-3 | TRBV4-1 | NA | 15 | TGCGCCAGCAGCCAAGGACATTTCTCTGGAAACACCATATATTTT | CASSQGHFSGNTIYF
NA | TRBJ1-4 | TRBV7-3 | few | 15 | TGTGCCAGCAGCTTAACAGGGGCCTCAAATGAAAAACTGTTTTTT | CASSLTGASNEKLFF
NA | TRBJ1-3 | TRBV4-2 | NA | 15 | TGTGCCAGCAGCCGGACAGTCGCGAGAGGAAACACCATATATTTT | CASSRTVARGNTIYF
TRBD1 | TRBJ1-5 | TRBV6-5 | NA | 14 | TGTGCCAGCCACGACAGGGCAGGCAATCAGCCCCAGCATTTT | CASHDRAGNQPQHF
TRBD1 | TRBJ1-2 | TRBV27 | NA | 14 | TGTGCCAGCAGTTTAGTCCAGGGGGCAGGTGGCTACACCTTC | CASSLVQGAGGYTF
TRBD1 | TRBJ2-1 | TRBV6-1 | NA | 13 | TGTGCCAGCAGTTTGGTCTCGGGACAGGCTAGGTTCTTC | CASSLVSGQARFF
NA | TRBJ1-1 | TRBV7-3 | NA | 14 | TGTGCCAGCAGCTTAGGGGGGAGGTCCACTGAAGCTTTCTTT | CASSLGGRSTEAFF
TRBD2 | TRBJ2-5 | TRBV29-1 | NA | 13 | TGCAGCGTTGAAGAAACTAGCGTGGAGACCCAGTACTTC | CSVEETSVETQYF
TRBD1 | TRBJ1-1 | TRBV5-8 | NA | 16 | TGTGCCAGCAGCCTCGGACAGGGGACGGGTTTGACTGAAGCTTTCTTT | CASSLGQGTGLTEAFF
NA | TRBJ1-5 | TRBV18 | once | 14 | TGTGCCAGCTCAGGAGAGGCAAGCAATCAGCCCCAGCATTTT | CASSGEASNQPQHF
NA | TRBJ1-6 | TRBV28 | NA | 16 | TGTGCCAGCTCCTCGTCCGGGGGGTCCTATAATTCACCCCTCCACTTT | CASSSSGGSYNSPLHF
TRBD1 | TRBJ1-6 | TRBV6-6 | NA | 15 | TGTGCCAGCACCCGGACAGGTGGCAATAATTCACCCCTCCACTTT | CASTRTGGNNSPLHF
NA | TRBJ2-7 | TRBV7-9 | NA | 13 | TGTGCCAGCAGCTTAGTGGGGGGTAAAGAGCAGTACTTC | CASSLVGGKEQYF
TRBD1 | TRBJ2-2 | TRBV2 | NA | 15 | TGTGCCAGCAGCGGGACAGGGACGAAAGCCGGGGAGCTGTTTTTT | CASSGTGTKAGELFF
NA | TRBJ1-4 | TRBV13 | NA | 15 | TGTGCCAGCAGCCCTCGCGGGAGCACTAATGAAAAACTGTTTTTT | CASSPRGSTNEKLFF
TRBD2 | TRBJ2-5 | TRBV20-1 | NA | 11 | TGTGGGACTAGCAGGGGAGAGACCCAGTACTTC | CGTSRGETQYF
NA | TRBJ1-5 | TRBV7-2 | NA | 14 | TGTGCCAGCAGCCCCGGACAGACGGGCCAGCCCCAGCATTTT | CASSPGQTGQPQHF
TRBD1 | TRBJ1-2 | TRBV18 | NA | 16 | TGTGCCAGCTCACCACTTCAGGGGGCAATGAACTATGGCTACACCTTC | CASSPLQGAMNYGYTF
TRBD1 | TRBJ1-4 | TRBV2 | NA | 14 | TGTGCCAGCACCGCCGGGACAGGGAATGAAAAACTGTTTTTT | CASTAGTGNEKLFF
NA | TRBJ1-1 | TRBV6-6 | NA | 13 | TGTGCCAGCAGTTACGGTGAGGAGGGAGAAGCTTTCTTT | CASSYGEEGEAFF
NA | TRBJ2-1 | TRBV18 | NA | 14 | TGTGCCAGCTCCGTAAGGACATCTTACAATGAGCAGTTCTTC | CASSVRTSYNEQFF
NA | TRBJ1-2 | TRBV9 | NA | 12 | TGTGCCAGCAGCGTAGATGGCTTTGGCTACACCTTC | CASSVDGFGYTF
TRBD2 | TRBJ2-1 | TRBV7-2 | NA | 17 | TGTGCCAGCAGCTTAGATTGGTCGGCGGGGGGGCCTCGGGAGCAGTTCTTC | CASSLDWSAGGPREQFF
NA | TRBJ1-1 | TRBV7-6 | NA | 14 | TGTGCCAGCAGCTTAGCTGGCGGGGGCACTGAAGCTTTCTTT | CASSLAGGGTEAFF
TRBD1 | TRBJ1-1 | TRBV6-6 | NA | 14 | TGTGCCAGCAGTCAACAGGGGTCTGGGACTGAAGCTTTCTTT | CASSQQGSGTEAFF
NA | TRBJ1-2 | TRBV30 | NA | 9 | TGTGCCACAGGGTACGGCTACACCTTC | CATGYGYTF
NA | TRBJ1-1 | TRBV7-3 | NA | 13 | TGTGCCAGCAGCCCCACAGGGTCCACTGAAGCTTTCTTT | CASSPTGSTEAFF
TRBD1 | TRBJ2-7 | TRBV2 | NA | 16 | TGTGCCATCTCAATCAAACGACAGGGGTCATCCTACGAGCAGTACTTC | CAISIKRQGSSYEQYF
TRBD2 | TRBJ2-3 | TRBV9 | NA | 16 | TGTGCCAGCAGCGTAAGACTAGCGGGGGGTATTGATACGCAGTATTTT | CASSVRLAGGIDTQYF
NA | TRBJ2-7 | TRBV11-2 | NA | 13 | TGTGCCAGCAGCTTGGCAGGGGCGAGGGAGCAGTACTTC | CASSLAGAREQYF
TRBD2 | TRBJ2-1 | TRBV25-1 | once | 15 | TGTGCCACCAGCCGCGGTGTTAGCGGGGGCCATGAGCAGTTCTTC | CATSRGVSGGHEQFF
TRBD1 | TRBJ2-7 | TRBV4-2 | NA | 14 | TGTGCCAGCAGCCAAGGGGACAGGTCCCACGAGCAGTACTTC | CASSQGDRSHEQYF
TRBD1 | TRBJ2-2 | TRBV2 | NA | 16 | TGTGCCAGCAGTGAATGGGGACAGGGTGACACCGGGGAGCTGTTTTTT | CASSEWGQGDTGELFF
TRBD1 | TRBJ2-7 | TRBV5-1 | NA | 15 | TGCGCCAGCAGCCCCAGAGCGACAGGGAATTACGAGCAGTACTTC | CASSPRATGNYEQYF